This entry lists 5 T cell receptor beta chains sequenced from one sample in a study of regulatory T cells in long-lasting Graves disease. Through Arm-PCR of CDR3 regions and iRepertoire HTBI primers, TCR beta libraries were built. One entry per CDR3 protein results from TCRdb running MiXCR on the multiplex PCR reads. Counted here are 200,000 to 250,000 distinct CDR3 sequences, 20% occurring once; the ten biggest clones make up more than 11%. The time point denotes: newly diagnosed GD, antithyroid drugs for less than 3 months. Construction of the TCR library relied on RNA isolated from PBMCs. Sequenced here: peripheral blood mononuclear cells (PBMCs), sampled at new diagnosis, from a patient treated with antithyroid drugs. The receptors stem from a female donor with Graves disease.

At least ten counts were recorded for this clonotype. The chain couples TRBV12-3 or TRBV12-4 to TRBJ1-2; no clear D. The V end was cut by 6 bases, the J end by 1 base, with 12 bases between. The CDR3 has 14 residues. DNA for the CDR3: TGTGCCAGCAGCTCTCCCGGAGTTAACTATGGCTACACCTTC. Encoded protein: CASSSPGVNYGYTF.

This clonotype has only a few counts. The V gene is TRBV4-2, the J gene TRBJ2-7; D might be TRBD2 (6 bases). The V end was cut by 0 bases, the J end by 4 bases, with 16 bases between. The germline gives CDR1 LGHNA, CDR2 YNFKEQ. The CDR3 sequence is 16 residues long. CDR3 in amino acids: CASSQEGGSLKYEQYF. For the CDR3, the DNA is TGTGCCAGCAGCCAAGAGGGAGGATCGTTAAAGTACGAGCAGTACTTC.

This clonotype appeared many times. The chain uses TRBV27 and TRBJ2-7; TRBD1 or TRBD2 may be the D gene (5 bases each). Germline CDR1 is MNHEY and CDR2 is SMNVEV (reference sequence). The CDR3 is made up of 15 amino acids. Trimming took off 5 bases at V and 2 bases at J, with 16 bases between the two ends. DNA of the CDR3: TGTGCCAGCAGTACCCGGACGTTGGGACCCTACGAGCAGTACTTC. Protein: CASSTRTLGPYEQYF.

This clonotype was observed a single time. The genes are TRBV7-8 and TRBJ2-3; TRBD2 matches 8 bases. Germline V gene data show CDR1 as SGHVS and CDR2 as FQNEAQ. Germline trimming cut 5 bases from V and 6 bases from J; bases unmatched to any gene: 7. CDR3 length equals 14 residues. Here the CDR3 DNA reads TGTGCCAGCAGCCGCCCTCGGGAGGGGGATACGCAGTATTTT. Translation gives CASSRPREGDTQYF.

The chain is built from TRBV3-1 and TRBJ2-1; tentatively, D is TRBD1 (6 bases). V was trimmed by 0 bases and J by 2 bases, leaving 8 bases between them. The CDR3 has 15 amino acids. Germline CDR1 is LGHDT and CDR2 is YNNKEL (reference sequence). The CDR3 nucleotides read TGTGCCAGCAGCCAAGAGGGGGCCACCTACAATGAGCAGTTCTTC. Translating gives CASSQEGATYNEQFF.